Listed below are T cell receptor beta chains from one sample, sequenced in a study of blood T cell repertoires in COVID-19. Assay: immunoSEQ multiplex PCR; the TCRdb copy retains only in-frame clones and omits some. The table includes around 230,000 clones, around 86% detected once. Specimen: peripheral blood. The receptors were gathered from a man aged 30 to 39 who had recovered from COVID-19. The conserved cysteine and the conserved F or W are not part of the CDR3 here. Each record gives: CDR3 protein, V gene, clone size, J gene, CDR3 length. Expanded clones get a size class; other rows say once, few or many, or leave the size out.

ASSYGGGGDQPQH TRBV6-5 . TRBJ1-5 13
ASMARVPPGNTIY TRBV19 . TRBJ1-3 13
ASSPTRGSLNTEAF TRBV18 . TRBJ1-1 14
ASSLPSGGTNTGELF TRBV4-2 . TRBJ2-2 15
ASSGPSGITDTQY TRBV10-1 . TRBJ2-3 13
ASGQEETQY TRBV2 . TRBJ2-5 9
ASSRGTVNSPLH TRBV4-3 . TRBJ1-6 12
ASSDVQGPSTDTQY TRBV10-1 . TRBJ2-3 14
ARPRTGKKGYEQY TRBV19 . TRBJ2-7 13
AISADQETQY TRBV10-3 . TRBJ2-5 10
ASSQAGGKETQY TRBV6-6 . TRBJ2-5 12
ASRARASVNTEAF TRBV6-5 . TRBJ1-1 13
ASSFREYGSPLH TRBV27 . TRBJ1-6 12
ASSLEPPSGTSYEQY TRBV5-1 once TRBJ2-7 15
ASSLRGISGATQY TRBV7-9 . TRBJ2-5 13
ASIVASGGPPGY TRBV3-1/TRBV3-2 once TRBJ2-7 12
ASSEQGAGVPGELF TRBV2 once TRBJ2-2 14
ASRNRIGEKLF TRBV2 . TRBJ1-4 11
ASSYSYSQPQH TRBV6-5 . TRBJ1-5 11
ASSLLLPGHTYGYT TRBV19 . TRBJ1-2 14
ASSARDREYGYEQF TRBV5-8 . TRBJ2-1 14
ASSPRGPNTGELF TRBV9 . TRBJ2-2 13
ASSPLAEPLNTEAF TRBV27 . TRBJ1-1 14
ATAFPGGAGEQF TRBV24-1 . TRBJ2-1 12
ASSRVGETQY TRBV12-3/TRBV12-4 . TRBJ2-5 10
SGGQGQETQY TRBV29-1 . TRBJ2-5 10
ASTNTGNEKLF TRBV10-1 once TRBJ1-4 11
SASRASGGVGGYEQY TRBV20-1 once TRBJ2-7 15
AGRAGGGGYT TRBV12-3/TRBV12-4 . TRBJ1-2 10
ASSQDRDSSYGYT TRBV19 . TRBJ1-2 13
ASSMAAGAGNTQY TRBV19 . TRBJ2-3 13
ASSGSPDSSYEQY TRBV9 . TRBJ2-7 13
ASTLGAKQGINYGYT TRBV7-9 . TRBJ1-2 15
ASSLAEGPQH TRBV7-2 . TRBJ1-5 10
ASSYKGYNSPLH TRBV6-5 . TRBJ1-6 12
ASSPKGGLSYNEQF TRBV14 . TRBJ2-1 14
ASRPNRGPTYEQY TRBV27 . TRBJ2-7 13
ASTLPGHLQETQY TRBV4-1 . TRBJ2-5 13
ASSHQIGRPTGFYGYT TRBV14 . TRBJ1-2 16
ASLSQETQY TRBV18 . TRBJ2-5 9
ASSFGTGVGTEAF TRBV7-8 . TRBJ1-1 13
ASSNRDRGGETQY TRBV27 . TRBJ2-5 13
ASSLSAGAPYEQY TRBV27 . TRBJ2-7 13
ASSPTGGQAPTQY TRBV18 . TRBJ2-5 13
ASSPERGQGLTEAF TRBV18 . TRBJ1-1 14
ATSLSPGEGKTQY TRBV15 many TRBJ2-5 13
ASRGIQGAYGYT TRBV5-1 . TRBJ1-2 12
ATRGAQTYEQY TRBV24-1 few TRBJ2-7 11
ASSLPGGAKGYT TRBV11-2 . TRBJ1-2 12
ASSLARGGRDEQF TRBV13 . TRBJ2-1 13
ASVTGVGNTIY TRBV6-6 . TRBJ1-3 11
ASSLAGGDEQF TRBV10-1 few TRBJ2-1 11
ASSQDQGRVEQY TRBV4-3 . TRBJ2-7 12